The clone carrying this TCR beta chain was recorded many times. Its antigen is still unknown. The data originate from a study of spatial heterogeneity in lung cancer. Study results and caveats: Tumor mutation counts were tracked by expanded intratumoral alpha and beta TCR counts.

Looked up from germline, CDR1 is MNHNS and CDR2 is SASEGT. This CDR3 contains 14 residues. V gave up 8 bases and J gave up 2 bases; unmatched junction bases: 9. TCRdb re-called the 5' RACE reads with MiXCR, one entry per CDR3 protein. The sample shows around 10,000 distinct CDR3 sequences, more than 13% of them seen only once. Time point in this sample: sample taken at primary tumor resection. The receptor was derived from a male donor with early-stage non-small cell lung cancer. The sample was lung tumor tissue, taken at surgery. This chain uses TRBV6-1 with TRBJ2-7; 7 bases match TRBD1. CDR3 protein: CASAGTVKTYEQYF. CDR3 nucleotides: TGTGCCAGCGCCGGGACAGTGAAGACCTACGAGCAGTACTTC.